One sample yielded the 9 T cell receptor beta chains listed below, sequenced in a study of cytomegalovirus exposure and HLA in healthy donors. The PCR ran on 60 Vbeta and 13 Jbeta primers. Some clones are missing from TCRdb's copy, which holds only in-frame ones; the method was immunoSEQ multiplex PCR. The repertoire holds roughly 170,000 clones, with more than 70% as singletons. The material sequenced was PBMCs. The receptor set was obtained from a woman aged 50 to 65 in good health and CMV-seropositive.

The chain employs TRBV30 and TRBJ1-2, with no clear D. CDR1 and CDR2 (germline): GTSNPN, SVGIG (reference sequence). The CDR3 has 16 amino acids. V was trimmed by 2 bases and J by 4 bases, leaving 20 bases between them. The CDR3 DNA reads as TGTGCCTGGAGTTCCCCCTCACCCCCCAGATCCTATGGCTACACCTTC. This encodes CAWSSPSPPRSYGYTF.

The CDR3 loop reads CASSLDRGEDTQYF. The CDR3 bases are TGTGCCAGCAGCTTGGACAGGGGGGAGGATACGCAGTATTTT. The V call is TRBV7-3, the J call TRBJ2-3, with 10 bases matching TRBD1. This CDR3 has 14 residues. The V segment lost 3 bases and the J segment 6 bases; nucleotides outside the gene matches: 3. Germline V gene lookup returns CDR1 SGHTA and CDR2 FQGTGA.

V and J are TRBV9 and TRBJ2-7; D possibly corresponds to TRBD2 (6 bases). This CDR3 spans 16 amino acids. Deletions cut 4 bases from V and 7 bases from J, with 24 bases between. CDR1 and CDR2 from the germline V gene are SGDLS and YYNGEE. The DNA for the CDR3 is TGTGCCAGCAGCCCCTCAATGGGACTCGGCACTTGGGAGCAGTACTTC. Translation: CASSPSMGLGTWEQYF.

This chain connects TRBV5-1 to TRBJ2-5; 11 positions match TRBD1. CDR1 is SGHRS and CDR2 is YFSETQ in the germline V gene. This CDR3 is built from 14 residues. V shed 4 bases, J shed 4 bases, and the junction held 3 bases outside the gene matches. CDR3 bases: TGCGCCAGCAGCATAGGGACAGGGGGAGAGACCCAGTACTTC. The encoded protein is CASSIGTGGETQYF. The full variable domain, completed using reference TRBV5-1 and TRBJ2-5, is KAGVTQTPRYLIKTRGQQVTLSCSPISGHRSVSWYQQTPGQGLQFLFEYFSETQRNKGNFPGRFSGRQFSNSRSEMNVSTLELGDSALYLCASSIGTGGETQYFGPGTRLLVL.

Comment on this clone: Sequence at one end of the junction differs from germline and may be a read error. Other DNA variants within this sample encode the same CDR3. The chain combines TRBV7-9 with TRBJ2-1, with D unresolved. Germline V gene data show CDR1 as SEHNR and CDR2 as FQNEAQ (reference sequence). The CDR3 consists of 14 residues. The CDR3 coding sequence is TGTGCCAGCAGCCTTTCCACAGTAAACAACGAGCAGTTCTTC. It yields the protein CASSLSTVNNEQFF.

The chain joins TRBV9 to TRBJ2-7; a possible D gene is TRBD1 (7 bases). Germline loops: CDR1 SGDLS, CDR2 YYNGEE. The CDR3 runs to 15 residues. Trimming shortened V by 5 bases and J by 0 bases, and 15 bases separated the two germline ends. CDR3 DNA: TGTGCCAGCAGTGCGGGGACAGCTAGCTCCTACGAGCAGTACTTC. This translates into CASSAGTASSYEQYF. Complete variable domain (other parts from reference TRBV9 and TRBJ2-7): DSGVTQTPKHLITATGQRVTLRCSPRSGDLSVYWYQQSLDQGLQFLIQYYNGEERAKGNILERFSAQQFPDLHSELNLSSLELGDSALYFCASSAGTASSYEQYFGPGTRLTVT.

The rearrangement links TRBV27 to TRBJ1-5, with D possibly being TRBD1 (5 bases). The germline V gene encodes CDR1 MNHEY and CDR2 SMNVEV (reference sequence). CDR3 length equals 13 residues. The ends were cut back, 11 bases at V and 4 bases at J, with 15 bases in the middle. This CDR3 is CAVQGGLNQPQHF. In DNA, the CDR3 is TGTGCCGTTCAGGGTGGGTTGAATCAGCCCCAGCATTTT.

The gene calls are TRBV18 and TRBJ1-5; 11 bases are shared with TRBD1. This CDR3 region has 14 residues. V lost 4 bases, J lost 5 bases, and 1 base stayed unmatched. CDR1 and CDR2 (germline): KGHSH, LQKENI. For the CDR3, the DNA is TGTGCCAGCTCACGGGGACAGGGGGATCAGCCCCAGCATTTT. This codes for CASSRGQGDQPQHF.

DNA for the CDR3: TGTGCCAGCAGTGAATATAAGCAGTTCTTC. Translation: CASSEYKQFF. The chain uses TRBV6-1 and TRBJ2-1; D gene ambiguous. The CDR3 length is 10 residues. Germline assignment: CDR1 MNHNS and CDR2 SASEGT. Deletions cut 2 bases from V and 11 bases from J, with 4 bases between.